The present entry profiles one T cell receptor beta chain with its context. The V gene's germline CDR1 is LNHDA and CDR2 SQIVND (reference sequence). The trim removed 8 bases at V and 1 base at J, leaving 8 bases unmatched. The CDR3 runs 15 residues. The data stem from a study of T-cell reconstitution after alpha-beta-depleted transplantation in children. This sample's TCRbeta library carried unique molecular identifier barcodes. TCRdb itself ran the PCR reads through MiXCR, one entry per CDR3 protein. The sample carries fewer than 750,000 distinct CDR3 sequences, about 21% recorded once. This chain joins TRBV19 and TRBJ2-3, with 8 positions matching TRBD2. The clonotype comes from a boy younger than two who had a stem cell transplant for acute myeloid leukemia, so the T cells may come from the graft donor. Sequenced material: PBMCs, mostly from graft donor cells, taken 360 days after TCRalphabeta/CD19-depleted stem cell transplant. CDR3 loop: CASGGGGLRTDTQYF. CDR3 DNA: TGTGCCAGTGGGGGCGGGGGGCTACGCACAGATACGCAGTATTTT. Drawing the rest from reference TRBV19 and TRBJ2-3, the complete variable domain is DGGITQSPKYLFRKEGQNVTLSCEQNLNHDAMYWYRQDPGQGLRLIYYSQIVNDFQKGDIAEGYSVSREKKESFPLTVTSAQKNPTAFYLCASGGGGLRTDTQYFGPGTRLTVL.